This T cell receptor beta chain was sequenced in a study of OX40 agonist ivuxolimab in advanced cancers. Study-level findings and limits: Relative to CD4+, CD8+ T cells held more expanded clones on average. Normalized expansion of T-cell clones was also low for some nonresponders. Dose levels from 0.1 to 3.0 mg/kg saw CD4+ and CD8+ blood T cells expand clonally by week 6.

As to this clone: The target antigen is unknown.

Sequencing was performed with immunoSEQ multiplex PCR; in TCRdb, only in-frame clones are kept and a portion is missing. The top ten clones hold around 2% of a sample with roughly 60,000 clones, 91% of them seen once. V was shortened by 3 bases and J by 4 bases, with 6 bases between the two germline ends. The length of the CDR3 is 13 residues. CDR1 is ENHRY, CDR2 SYGVKD, per germline. The specimen was CD4+ or CD8+ T cells sorted from blood, collected in a trial of the OX40 agonist ivuxolimab. V gene TRBV10-3 combines with J gene TRBJ1-4; D is uncertain. The receptor's source is an adult with an advanced solid tumor such as melanoma, head and neck, liver or kidney cancer. CDR3 in DNA: TGTGCCATCAGTGAACGGGATAATGAAAAACTGTTTTTT. This codes for CAISERDNEKLFF.